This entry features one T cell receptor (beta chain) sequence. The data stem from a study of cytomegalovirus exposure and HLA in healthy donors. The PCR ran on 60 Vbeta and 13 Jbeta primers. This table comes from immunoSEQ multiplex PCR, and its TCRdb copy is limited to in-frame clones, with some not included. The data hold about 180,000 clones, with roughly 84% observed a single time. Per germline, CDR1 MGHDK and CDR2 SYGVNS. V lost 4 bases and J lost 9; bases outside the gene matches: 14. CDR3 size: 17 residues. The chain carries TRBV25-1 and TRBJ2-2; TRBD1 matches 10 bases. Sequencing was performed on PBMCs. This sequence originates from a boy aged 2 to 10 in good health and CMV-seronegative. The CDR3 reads CASSGISGTGVGRELFF. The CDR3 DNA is TGTGCCAGCAGTGGCATTAGCGGGACAGGGGTTGGAAGGGAGCTGTTTTTT.